This TCR beta chain was captured in a study of read filtering for tumor transcriptome and immune sequencing. The wider study: After DNase treatment, RNA was made into whole-transcriptome libraries. TCR-mapped reads were about 3.5 to 11 million with IR-seq versus about 85 to 1,300 with RNA-seq.

Study-level points and caveats: Approximately 82% of IR-seq clonotypes had one read, totaling around 4% of reads; RNA-seq: roughly 76% and 46%.

Molecular barcoded adaptors covering alpha/delta and beta/gamma chains were used on about 390 ng RNA. TCRdb re-derived calls from the reads in MiXCR, one entry per CDR3 protein. Of roughly 61,000 distinct CDR3 sequences in the sample, 9% to 15% were seen once. This clonotype was observed at least ten times. Its antigen is unidentified. Deletions cut 5 bases from V and 0 bases from J, with 17 bases between. The CDR3 runs 16 residues. CDR1 and CDR2 (germline): DFQATT, SNEGSKA (reference sequence). This clonotype originated in a donor at least 40 years old with multiple myeloma. The chain couples TRBV20-1 to TRBJ1-5, with D possibly matching TRBD1 (5 bases). Specimen: a population of CD138-negative cells sorted from bone marrow. In nucleotides, the CDR3 is TGCAGTGCTCCTGACGGGGGACTTAATAGCAATCAGCCCCAGCATTTT. Protein: CSAPDGGLNSNQPQHF.